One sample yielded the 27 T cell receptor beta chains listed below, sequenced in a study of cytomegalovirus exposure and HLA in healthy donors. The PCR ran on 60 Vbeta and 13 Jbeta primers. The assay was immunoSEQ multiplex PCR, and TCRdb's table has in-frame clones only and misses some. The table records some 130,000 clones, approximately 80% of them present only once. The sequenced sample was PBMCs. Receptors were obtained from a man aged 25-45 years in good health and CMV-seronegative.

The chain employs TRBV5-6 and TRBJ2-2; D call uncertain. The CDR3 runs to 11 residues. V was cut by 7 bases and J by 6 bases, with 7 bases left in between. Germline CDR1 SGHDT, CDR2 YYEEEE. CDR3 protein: CASPYPGELFF. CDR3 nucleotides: TGTGCCAGCCCCTACCCCGGGGAGCTGTTTTTT.

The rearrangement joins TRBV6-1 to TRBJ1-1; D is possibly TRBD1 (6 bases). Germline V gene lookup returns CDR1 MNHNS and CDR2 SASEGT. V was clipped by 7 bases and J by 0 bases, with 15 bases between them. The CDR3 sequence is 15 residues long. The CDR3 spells CASTRGLGVNTEAFF. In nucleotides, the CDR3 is TGTGCCAGCACAAGGGGGTTAGGGGTGAACACTGAAGCTTTCTTT.

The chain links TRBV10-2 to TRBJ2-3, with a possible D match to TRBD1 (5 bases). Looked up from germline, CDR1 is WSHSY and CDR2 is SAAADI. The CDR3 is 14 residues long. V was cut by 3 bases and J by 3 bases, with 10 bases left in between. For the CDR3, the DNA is TGCGCCAGCAGTGATGTAAGGGGAACAGATACGCAGTATTTT. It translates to CASSDVRGTDTQYF.

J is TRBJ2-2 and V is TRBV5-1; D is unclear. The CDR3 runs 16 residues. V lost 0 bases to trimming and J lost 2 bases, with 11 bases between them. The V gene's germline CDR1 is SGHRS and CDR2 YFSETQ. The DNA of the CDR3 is TGCGCCAGCAGCTTGGCCCTTCTATCAAACACCGGGGAGCTGTTTTTT. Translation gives CASSLALLSNTGELFF.

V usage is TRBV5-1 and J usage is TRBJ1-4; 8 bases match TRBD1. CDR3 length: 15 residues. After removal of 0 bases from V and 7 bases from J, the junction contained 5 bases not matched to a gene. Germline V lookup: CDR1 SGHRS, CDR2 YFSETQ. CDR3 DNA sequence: TGCGCCAGCAGCTTGGCCGGACAGGGCGTTGAAAAACTGTTTTTT. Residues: CASSLAGQGVEKLFF.

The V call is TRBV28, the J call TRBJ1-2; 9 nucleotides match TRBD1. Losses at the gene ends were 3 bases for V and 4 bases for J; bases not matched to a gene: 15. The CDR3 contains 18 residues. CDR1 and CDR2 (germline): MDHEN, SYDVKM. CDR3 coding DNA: TGTGCCAGCAGTTTTTCCGGACAGGGGCGCCAACATAGCTATGGCTACACCTTC. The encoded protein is CASSFSGQGRQHSYGYTF.

The CDR3 DNA follows: TGTGCCAGCAGCACGACGACAGGGGCAAAAAACATTCAGTACTTC. Its translation: CASSTTTGAKNIQYF. The V call is TRBV7-9, the J call TRBJ2-4; 8 bases align to TRBD1. V trimming: 5 bases; J trimming: 4 bases; junction bases outside the gene matches: 7. This CDR3 has 15 amino acids. CDR1 is SEHNR, CDR2 FQNEAQ, per germline (reference sequence).

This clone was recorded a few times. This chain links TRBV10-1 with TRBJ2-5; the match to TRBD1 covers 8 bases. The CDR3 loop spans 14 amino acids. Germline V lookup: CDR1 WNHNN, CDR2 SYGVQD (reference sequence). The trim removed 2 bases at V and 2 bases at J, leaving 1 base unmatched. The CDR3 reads CASSETGGQETQYF. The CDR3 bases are TGCGCCAGCAGTGAGACAGGGGGTCAAGAGACCCAGTACTTC.

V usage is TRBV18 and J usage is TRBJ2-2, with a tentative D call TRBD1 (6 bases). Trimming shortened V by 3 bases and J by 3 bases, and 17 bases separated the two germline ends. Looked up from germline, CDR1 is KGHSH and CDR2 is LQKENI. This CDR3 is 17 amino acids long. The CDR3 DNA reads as TGTGCCAGCTCACCTAAATTTGGACAGACTCACACCGGGGAGCTGTTTTTT. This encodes CASSPKFGQTHTGELFF. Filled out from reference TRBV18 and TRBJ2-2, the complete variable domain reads NAGVMQNPRHLVRRRGQEARLRCSPMKGHSHVYWYRQLPEEGLKFMVYLQKENIIDESGMPKERFSAEFPKEGPSILRIQQVVRGDSAAYFCASSPKFGQTHTGELFFGEGSRLTVL.

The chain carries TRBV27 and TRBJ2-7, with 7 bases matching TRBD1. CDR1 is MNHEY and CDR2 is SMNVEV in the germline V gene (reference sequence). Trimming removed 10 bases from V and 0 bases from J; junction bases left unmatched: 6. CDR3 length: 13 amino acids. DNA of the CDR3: TGTGCCACCCGGGACAGTCTCTCCTACGAGCAGTACTTC. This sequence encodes CATRDSLSYEQYF.

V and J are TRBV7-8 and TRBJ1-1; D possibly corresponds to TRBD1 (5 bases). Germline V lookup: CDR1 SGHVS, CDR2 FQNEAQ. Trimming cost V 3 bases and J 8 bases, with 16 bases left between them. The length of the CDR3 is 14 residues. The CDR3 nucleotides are TGTGCCAGCAGCTTGTACGGCAGGGAGGGGGAAGCTTTCTTT. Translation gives CASSLYGREGEAFF.

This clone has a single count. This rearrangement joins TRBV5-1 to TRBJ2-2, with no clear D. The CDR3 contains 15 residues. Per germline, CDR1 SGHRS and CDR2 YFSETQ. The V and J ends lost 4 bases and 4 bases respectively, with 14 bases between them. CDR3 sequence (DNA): TGCGCCAGCAGCCCGGGTGGCTTGAGCACCGGGGAGCTGTTTTTT. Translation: CASSPGGLSTGELFF.

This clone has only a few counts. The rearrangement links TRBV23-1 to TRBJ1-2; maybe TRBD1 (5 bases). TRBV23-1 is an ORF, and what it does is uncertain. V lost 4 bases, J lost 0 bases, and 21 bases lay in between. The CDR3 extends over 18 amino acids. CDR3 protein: CASSPRGRPIRSNYGYTF. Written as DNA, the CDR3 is TGCGCCAGCAGTCCTAGGGGCAGGCCGATAAGATCTAACTATGGCTACACCTTC.

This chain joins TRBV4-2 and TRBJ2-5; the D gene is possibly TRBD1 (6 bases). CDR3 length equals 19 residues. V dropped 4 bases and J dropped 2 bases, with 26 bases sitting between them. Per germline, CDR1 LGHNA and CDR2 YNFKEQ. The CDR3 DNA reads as TGTGCCAGCAGCCGTGTACCCGGGACACCAAGGGGGAATCAAGAGACCCAGTACTTC. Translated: CASSRVPGTPRGNQETQYF.

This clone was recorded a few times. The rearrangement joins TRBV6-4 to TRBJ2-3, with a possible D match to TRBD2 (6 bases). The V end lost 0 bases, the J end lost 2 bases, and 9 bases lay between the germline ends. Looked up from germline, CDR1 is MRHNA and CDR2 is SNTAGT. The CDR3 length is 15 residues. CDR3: CASSDSTRDTDTQYF. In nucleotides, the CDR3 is TGTGCCAGCAGTGACTCGACTAGGGACACAGATACGCAGTATTTT.

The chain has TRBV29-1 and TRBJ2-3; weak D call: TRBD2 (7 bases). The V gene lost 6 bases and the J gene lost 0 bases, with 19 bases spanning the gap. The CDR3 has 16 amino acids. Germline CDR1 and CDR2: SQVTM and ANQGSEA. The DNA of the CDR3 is TGCAGCGTACTGGGGGGGGCGGGGGCCAGCACAGATACGCAGTATTTT. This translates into CSVLGGAGASTDTQYF.

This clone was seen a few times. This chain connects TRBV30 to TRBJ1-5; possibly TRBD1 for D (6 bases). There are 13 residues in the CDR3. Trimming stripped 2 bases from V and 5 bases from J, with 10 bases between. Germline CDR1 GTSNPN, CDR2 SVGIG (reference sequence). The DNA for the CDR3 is TGTGCCTGGAGTCGACAGGTAGATCAGCCCCAGCATTTT. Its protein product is CAWSRQVDQPQHF.

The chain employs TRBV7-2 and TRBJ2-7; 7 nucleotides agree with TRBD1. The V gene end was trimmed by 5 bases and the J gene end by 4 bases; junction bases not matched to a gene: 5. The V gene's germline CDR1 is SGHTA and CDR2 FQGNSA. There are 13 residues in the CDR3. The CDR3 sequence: CASSLGTEYEQYF. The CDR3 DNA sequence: TGTGCCAGCAGCCTTGGGACAGAGTACGAGCAGTACTTC.

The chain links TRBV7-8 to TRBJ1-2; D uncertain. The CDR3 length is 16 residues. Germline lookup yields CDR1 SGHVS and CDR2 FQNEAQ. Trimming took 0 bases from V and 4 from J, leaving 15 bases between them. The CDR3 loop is CASSLAQRETLYGYTF. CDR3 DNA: TGTGCCAGCAGCTTAGCGCAAAGGGAGACGCTCTATGGCTACACCTTC.

The CDR3 protein is CASSITGFQETQYF. In nucleotides, the CDR3 is TGTGCCAGTAGTATTACAGGTTTCCAAGAGACCCAGTACTTC. The chain joins TRBV19 to TRBJ2-5, with D tentatively TRBD1 (5 bases). CDR1 and CDR2 from the germline V gene are LNHDA and SQIVND (reference sequence). The V end was cut by 3 bases, the J end by 1 base, with 9 bases between. This CDR3 region has 14 residues.

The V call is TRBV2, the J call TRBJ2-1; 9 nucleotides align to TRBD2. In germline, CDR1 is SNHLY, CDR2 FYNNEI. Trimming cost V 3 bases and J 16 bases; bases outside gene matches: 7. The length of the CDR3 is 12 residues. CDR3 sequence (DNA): TGTGCCAGCAGTGAGGGCGGGAGGGCCTCATTCTTC. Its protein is CASSEGGRASFF.

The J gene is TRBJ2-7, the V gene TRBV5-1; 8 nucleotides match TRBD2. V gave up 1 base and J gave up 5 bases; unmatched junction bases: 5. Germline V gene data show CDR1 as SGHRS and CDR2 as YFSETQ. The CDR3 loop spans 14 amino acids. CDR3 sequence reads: CASSLTLAAHEQYF. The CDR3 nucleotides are TGCGCCAGCAGCTTGACACTAGCGGCACACGAGCAGTACTTC.

CDR3 nucleotide sequence: TGTGCCTGGAGCCTGGGGGGGGTGGATAATTCACCCCTCCACTTT. Protein sequence: CAWSLGGVDNSPLHF. The chain uses TRBV30 and TRBJ1-6, with D tentatively TRBD1 (5 bases). The CDR3 consists of 15 residues. Between the trimmed V and J ends, which lost 3 bases and 5 bases, there was a span of 14 bases. In germline, CDR1 is GTSNPN, CDR2 SVGIG (reference sequence).

The CDR3 region has the DNA TGTGCCAGCAGCCTGATCGTGCGGCCCGAGCAGTACTTC. Translation: CASSLIVRPEQYF. This sequence joins TRBV7-9 and TRBJ2-7, with D hard to call. V was cut by 5 bases and J by 6 bases, with 14 bases left in between. CDR1 SEHNR and CDR2 FQNEAQ come from the germline V gene (reference sequence). This CDR3 has 13 residues.

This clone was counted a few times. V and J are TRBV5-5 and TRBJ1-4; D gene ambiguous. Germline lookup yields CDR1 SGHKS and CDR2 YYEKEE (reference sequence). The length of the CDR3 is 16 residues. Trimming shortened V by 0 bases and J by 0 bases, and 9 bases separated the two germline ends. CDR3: CASSLAFGATNEKLFF. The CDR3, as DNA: TGTGCCAGCAGCTTGGCTTTCGGGGCAACTAATGAAAAACTGTTTTTT.

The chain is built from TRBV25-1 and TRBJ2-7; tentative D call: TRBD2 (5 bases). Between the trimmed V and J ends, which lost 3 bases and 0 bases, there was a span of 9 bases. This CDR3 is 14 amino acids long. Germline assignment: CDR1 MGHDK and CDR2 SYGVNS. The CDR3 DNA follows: TGTGCCAGCAGTGACAGGACTTCCTCCTACGAGCAGTACTTC. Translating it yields CASSDRTSSYEQYF.

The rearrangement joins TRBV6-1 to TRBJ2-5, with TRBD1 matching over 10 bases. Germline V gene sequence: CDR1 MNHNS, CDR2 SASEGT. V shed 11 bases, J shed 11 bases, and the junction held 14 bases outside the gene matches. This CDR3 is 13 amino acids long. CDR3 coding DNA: TGTGCCGGGGGTGGACAGGGGGTGGGGGAGCAGTACTTC. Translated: CAGGGQGVGEQYF.